The T cell receptor (beta chain) described here comes from a study of blood T cell repertoires in COVID-19. Source study methods: Estimates of nucleated cell counts were drawn from the amplification of reference gene primers. Sequencing was performed with immunoSEQ multiplex PCR; in TCRdb, only in-frame clones are kept and a portion is missing. The V and J calls and clone size come from that table; D and trimming were worked out from the DNA. Counted here are roughly 86,000 clones, about 78% occurring once; the ten biggest clones make up 8% to 9%. The trim removed 0 bases at V and 4 bases at J, leaving 0 bases unmatched. CDR3 length: 13 residues. Germline V gives CDR1 SGDLS, CDR2 YYNGEE.

The receptor's source is a man aged 50 to 59 who had recovered from COVID-19. Input material: peripheral blood. The chain has TRBV9 and TRBJ2-7; 8 bases match TRBD1. CDR3 bases: TGTGCCAGCAGCGTAGACAGGGGGTACGAGCAGTACTTC. Its protein product is CASSVDRGYEQYF.